The rows below give T cell receptor beta chains drawn from one sample of a study of shared clonotypes between healthy human individuals. The table came from immunoSEQ multiplex PCR; TCRdb's copy has only in-frame clones and leaves some out. The sample yields roughly 700,000 clones, approximately 79% seen once. Sample: memory CD4+ T cells sorted from blood. These receptor sequences come from a woman aged 25 to 39 in good health. Both conserved end residues are part of each CDR3. The D gene is left open where the match is weak. Rows may omit the clone size; those that give it use once, few, many or a size class.

TRBJ2-3 . TRBV28 few CASSSPPLDTQYF TGTGCCAGCAGTTCCCCCCCGTTGGATACGCAGTATTTT
TRBJ1-1 . TRBV14 once CASSVVAGTVNTEAFF TGTGCCAGCAGCGTGGTTGCGGGGACGGTGAACACTGAAGCTTTCTTT
TRBJ1-5 . TRBV27 . CAARGGLGQPQHF TGTGCCGCCCGGGGGGGTTTAGGGCAGCCCCAGCATTTT
TRBJ2-7 TRBD2 TRBV29-1 . CSVLDSGSSVQYF TGCAGCGTTTTGGATAGCGGGAGTTCCGTGCAGTACTTC
TRBJ1-1 TRBD1 TRBV5-1 . CASSPGTANTEAFF TGCGCCAGCAGCCCCGGGACAGCGAACACTGAAGCTTTCTTT
TRBJ2-2 . TRBV9 . CASSVASGAGELFF TGTGCCAGCAGCGTAGCCAGTGGAGCCGGGGAGCTGTTTTTT
TRBJ2-3 TRBD1 TRBV14 . CASSQDRGRVTDTQYF TGTGCCAGCAGCCAGGACAGGGGGCGCGTCACAGATACGCAGTATTTT
TRBJ1-4 . TRBV20-1 . CSASSHEKLFF TGCAGTGCTAGTAGTCATGAAAAACTGTTTTTT
TRBJ2-3 . TRBV12-2 . CASRLPPSGRTDTQYF TGTGCAAGTCGCTTACCGCCTAGCGGACGCACAGATACGCAGTATTTT
TRBJ2-5 . TRBV6-6 . CASSSRDIGKETQYF TGTGCCAGCAGTAGCCGGGACATCGGTAAAGAGACCCAGTACTTC
TRBJ1-1 TRBD1 TRBV11-2 once CASSSVRGLNTEAFF TGTGCCAGCAGCTCCGTAAGGGGGCTAAACACTGAAGCTTTCTTT
TRBJ1-1 . TRBV7-3 few CASSSQRDTEAFF TGTGCCAGCAGCTCCCAGCGGGACACTGAAGCTTTCTTT
TRBJ1-1 . TRBV28 . CASTAPGQTEAFF TGTGCCAGCACAGCCCCGGGGCAAACTGAAGCTTTCTTT
TRBJ2-2 TRBD1 TRBV5-1 once CASTGQGDTGELFF TGCGCCAGCACTGGACAGGGGGACACCGGGGAGCTGTTTTTT
TRBJ1-2 . TRBV10-2 . CASSDGLTNYGYTF TGCGCCAGCAGTGATGGCCTGACTAACTATGGCTACACCTTC
TRBJ1-1 . TRBV29-1 . CSVEPTANTEAFF TGCAGCGTTGAACCGACCGCAAACACTGAAGCTTTCTTT